This entry concerns a single TCR beta chain. Its antigen is unidentified. Profiling relied on immunoSEQ multiplex PCR, and the TCRdb table lists in-frame clones only, not all of them. This table holds 80,000 to 100,000 clones, just under 90% found once. The data are from a study of T cell responses to AZD1222 COVID-19 vaccine. Study conclusions and caveats: The donors showed a predominance of white British ancestry and of females, with possible underestimation of clonal diversity.

Trimming took 4 bases from V and 4 from J, leaving 17 bases between them. Germline loops: CDR1 MGHRA, CDR2 YSYEKL. The CDR3 is 15 residues long. This sample comprised peripheral blood, obtained on day 0 of MenACWY control vaccination. This rearrangement joins TRBV4-1 to TRBJ2-7; D is undetermined. This sequence was found in an adult in good health. The CDR3 sequence: CASSRADGPLYEQYF. CDR3 nucleotides: TGCGCCAGCAGCCGAGCTGACGGACCGCTTTACGAGCAGTACTTC.